This record looks at one TCR beta chain sequence and its context. This entry belongs to a study of blood T cell repertoires in COVID-19. Here immunoSEQ multiplex PCR was the method, and the copy in TCRdb shows in-frame clones only, minus some. The sample shows 65,000 to 95,000 clones, over 70% of them seen only once. The CDR3 loop spans 16 amino acids. Germline assignment: CDR1 SGHTA and CDR2 FQGNSA. V was pared by 2 bases and J by 4 bases, with 16 bases between. The specimen sequenced was peripheral blood. This clonotype was obtained from a middle-aged man with active or convalescent COVID-19. The chain has TRBV7-2 and TRBJ2-3; possibly TRBD2 for D (6 bases). CDR3 loop: CASSLLRVREADTQYF. The CDR3 nucleotides read TGTGCCAGCAGCTTACTTCGGGTCAGGGAGGCAGATACGCAGTATTTT.